The sequence of this TCR beta chain was determined in a study of cytomegalovirus exposure and HLA in healthy donors. CDR1 and CDR2 from the germline V gene are SGHDT and YYEEEE. Trimming left V 7 bases short and J 5 bases short, with 18 bases between. The CDR3 contains 14 residues. Primers: 60 Vbeta forward and 13 Jbeta reverse. Method: immunoSEQ multiplex PCR; TCRdb's copy keeps in-frame clones and lacks some. Of about 160,000 clones listed, 70% to 90% are singletons. Comment on this clone: Its specificity is not known.

Study-level results: Among CMV-associated TCR beta chains, most appeared HLA-restricted in a later analysis. Reports indicate that TCR beta sequences accurately predicted the HLA-A and HLA-B alleles of most subjects. Later, an analysis showed that TCR beta chains associated with HLA were more clonally expanded than others that were equally common. As confirmed in vitro, a few CMV-associated chains were specific for CMV antigens.

The sample taken for sequencing was PBMCs. The sequence came from a young man in good health and CMV-seropositive. The gene calls are TRBV5-6 and TRBJ2-5; TRBD1 might be the D (6 bases). The CDR3 nucleotides are TGTGCCAGCTCGACCCCGGCCCAGGGGGAGACCCAGTACTTC. Translation: CASSTPAQGETQYF.